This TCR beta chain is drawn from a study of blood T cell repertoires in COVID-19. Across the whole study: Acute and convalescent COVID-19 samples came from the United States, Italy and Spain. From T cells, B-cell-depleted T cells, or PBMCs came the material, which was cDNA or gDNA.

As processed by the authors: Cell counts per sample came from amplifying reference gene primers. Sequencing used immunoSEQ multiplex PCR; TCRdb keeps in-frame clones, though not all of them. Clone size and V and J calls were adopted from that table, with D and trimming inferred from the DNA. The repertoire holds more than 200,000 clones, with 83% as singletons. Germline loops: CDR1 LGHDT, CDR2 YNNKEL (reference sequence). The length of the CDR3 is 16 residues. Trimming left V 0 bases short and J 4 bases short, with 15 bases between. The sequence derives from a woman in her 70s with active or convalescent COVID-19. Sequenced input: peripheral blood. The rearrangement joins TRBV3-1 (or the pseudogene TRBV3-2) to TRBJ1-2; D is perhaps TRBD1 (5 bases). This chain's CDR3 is CASSQDISGTVYGYTF. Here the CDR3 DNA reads TGTGCCAGCAGCCAAGACATTAGCGGGACCGTCTATGGCTACACCTTC.